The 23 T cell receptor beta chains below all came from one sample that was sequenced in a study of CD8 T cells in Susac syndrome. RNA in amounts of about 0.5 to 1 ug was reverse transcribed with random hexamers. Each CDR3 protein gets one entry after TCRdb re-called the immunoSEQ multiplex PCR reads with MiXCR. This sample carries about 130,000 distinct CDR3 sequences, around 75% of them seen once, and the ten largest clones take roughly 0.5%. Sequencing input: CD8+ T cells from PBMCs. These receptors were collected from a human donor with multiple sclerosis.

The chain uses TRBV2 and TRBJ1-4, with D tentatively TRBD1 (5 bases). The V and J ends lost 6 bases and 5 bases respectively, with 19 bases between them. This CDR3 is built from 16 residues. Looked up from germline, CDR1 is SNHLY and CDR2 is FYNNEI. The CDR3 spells CASRVIGTASNEKLFF. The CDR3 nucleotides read TGTGCCAGCAGAGTCATCGGGACCGCTTCGAATGAAAAACTGTTTTTT.

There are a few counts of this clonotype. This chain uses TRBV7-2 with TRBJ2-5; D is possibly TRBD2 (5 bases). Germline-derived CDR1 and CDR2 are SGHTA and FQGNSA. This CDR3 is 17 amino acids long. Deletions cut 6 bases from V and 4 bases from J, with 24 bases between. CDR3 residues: CASSPEEDIPSGETQYF. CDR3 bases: TGTGCCAGCAGTCCCGAGGAAGACATTCCCAGCGGAGAGACCCAGTACTTC.

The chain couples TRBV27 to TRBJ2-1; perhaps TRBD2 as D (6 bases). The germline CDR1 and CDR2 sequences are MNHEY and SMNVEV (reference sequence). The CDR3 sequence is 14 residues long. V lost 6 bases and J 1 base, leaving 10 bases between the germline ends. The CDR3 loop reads CASSFRESYNEQFF. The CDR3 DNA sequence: TGTGCCAGCAGCTTTCGGGAGTCCTACAATGAGCAGTTCTTC.

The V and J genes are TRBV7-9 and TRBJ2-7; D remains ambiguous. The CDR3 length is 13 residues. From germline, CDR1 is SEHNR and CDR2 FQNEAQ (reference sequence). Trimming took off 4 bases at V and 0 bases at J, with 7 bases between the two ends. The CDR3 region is CASSSETSYEQYF. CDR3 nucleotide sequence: TGTGCCAGCAGCTCCGAGACCTCCTACGAGCAGTACTTC. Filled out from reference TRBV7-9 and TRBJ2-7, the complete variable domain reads DTGVSQNPRHKITKRGQNVTFRCDPISEHNRLYWYRQTLGQGPEFLTYFQNEAQLEKSRLLSDRFSAERPKGSFSTLEIQRTEQGDSAMYLCASSSETSYEQYFGPGTRLTVT.

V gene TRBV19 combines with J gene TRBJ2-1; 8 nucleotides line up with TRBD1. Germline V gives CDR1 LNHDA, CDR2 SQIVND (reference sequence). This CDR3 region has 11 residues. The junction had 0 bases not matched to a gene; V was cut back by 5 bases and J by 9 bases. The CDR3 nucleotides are TGTGCCAGTAGTGGACAGGGTGAGCAGTTCTTC. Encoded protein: CASSGQGEQFF.

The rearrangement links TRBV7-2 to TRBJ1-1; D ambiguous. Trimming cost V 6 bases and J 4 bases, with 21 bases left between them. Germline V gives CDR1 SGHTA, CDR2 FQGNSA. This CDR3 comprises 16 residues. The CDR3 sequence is CASRSNYGVPVTEAFF. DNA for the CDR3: TGTGCCAGCAGGTCGAACTACGGGGTTCCCGTCACTGAAGCTTTCTTT.

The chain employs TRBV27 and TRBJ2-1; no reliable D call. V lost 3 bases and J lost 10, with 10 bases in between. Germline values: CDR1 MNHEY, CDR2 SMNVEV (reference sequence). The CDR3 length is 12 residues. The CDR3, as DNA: TGTGCCAGCAGTTTCAGCGCCCGAGAGCAGTTCTTC. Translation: CASSFSAREQFF.

CDR3 protein: CASSQDAWTGNTANYGYTF. DNA of the CDR3: TGCGCCAGCAGCCAAGATGCTTGGACAGGGAATACAGCTAACTATGGCTACACCTTC. The genes are TRBV4-3 and TRBJ1-2; TRBD1 agrees at 8 bases. Per germline, CDR1 LGHNA and CDR2 YSLEER. V trimming: 0 bases; J trimming: 0 bases; junction bases outside the gene matches: 12. This CDR3 comprises 19 residues.

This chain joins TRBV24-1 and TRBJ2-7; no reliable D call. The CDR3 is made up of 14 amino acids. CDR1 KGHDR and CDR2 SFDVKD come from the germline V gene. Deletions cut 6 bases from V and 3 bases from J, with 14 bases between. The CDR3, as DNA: TGTGCCACCAGTCGGACGGGCGAATACTACGAGCAGTACTTC. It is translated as CATSRTGEYYEQYF.

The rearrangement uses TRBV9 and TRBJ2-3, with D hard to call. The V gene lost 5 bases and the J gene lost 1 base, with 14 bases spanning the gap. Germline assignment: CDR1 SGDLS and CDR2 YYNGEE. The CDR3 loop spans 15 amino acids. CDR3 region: CASSHDRHCTDTQYF. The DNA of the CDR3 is TGTGCCAGCAGTCATGACCGCCACTGCACAGATACGCAGTATTTT. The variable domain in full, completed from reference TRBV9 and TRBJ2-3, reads DSGVTQTPKHLITATGQRVTLRCSPRSGDLSVYWYQQSLDQGLQFLIQYYNGEERAKGNILERFSAQQFPDLHSELNLSSLELGDSALYFCASSHDRHCTDTQYFGPGTRLTVL.

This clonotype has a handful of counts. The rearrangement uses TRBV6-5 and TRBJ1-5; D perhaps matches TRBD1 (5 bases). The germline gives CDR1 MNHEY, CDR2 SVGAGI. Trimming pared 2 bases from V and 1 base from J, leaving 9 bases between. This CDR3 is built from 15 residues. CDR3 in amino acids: CASSYGGSSNQPQHF. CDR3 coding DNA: TGTGCCAGCAGTTACGGGGGGTCGAGCAATCAGCCCCAGCATTTT.

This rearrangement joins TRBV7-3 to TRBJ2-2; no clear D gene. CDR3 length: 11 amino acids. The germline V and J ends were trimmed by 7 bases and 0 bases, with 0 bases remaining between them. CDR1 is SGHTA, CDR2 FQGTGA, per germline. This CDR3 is CASTNTGELFF. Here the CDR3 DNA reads TGTGCCAGCACGAACACCGGGGAGCTGTTTTTT. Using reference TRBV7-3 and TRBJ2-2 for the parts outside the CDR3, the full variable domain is GAGVSQTPSNKVTEKGKYVELRCDPISGHTALYWYRQSLGQGPEFLIYFQGTGAADDSGLPNDRFFAVRPEGSVSTLKIQRTERGDSAVYLCASTNTGELFFGEGSRLTVL.

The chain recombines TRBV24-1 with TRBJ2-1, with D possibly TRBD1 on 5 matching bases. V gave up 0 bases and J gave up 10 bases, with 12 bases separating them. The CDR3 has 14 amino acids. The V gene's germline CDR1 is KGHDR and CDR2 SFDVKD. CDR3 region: CATSDLQGGDEQFF. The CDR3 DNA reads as TGTGCCACCAGTGATTTGCAGGGCGGTGACGAGCAGTTCTTC.

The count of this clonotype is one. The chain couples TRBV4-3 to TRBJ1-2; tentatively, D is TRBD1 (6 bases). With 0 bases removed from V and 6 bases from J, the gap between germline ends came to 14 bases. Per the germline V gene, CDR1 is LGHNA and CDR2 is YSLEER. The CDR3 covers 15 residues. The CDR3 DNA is TGCGCCAGCAGCCAAGATTTGGGGGGCTCGGATGGCTACACCTTC. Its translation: CASSQDLGGSDGYTF.

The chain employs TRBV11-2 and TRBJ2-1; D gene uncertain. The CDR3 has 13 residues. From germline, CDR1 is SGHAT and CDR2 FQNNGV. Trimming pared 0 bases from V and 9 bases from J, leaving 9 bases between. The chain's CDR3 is CASSLDLGSEQFF. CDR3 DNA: TGTGCCAGCAGCTTAGATTTAGGGTCTGAGCAGTTCTTC.

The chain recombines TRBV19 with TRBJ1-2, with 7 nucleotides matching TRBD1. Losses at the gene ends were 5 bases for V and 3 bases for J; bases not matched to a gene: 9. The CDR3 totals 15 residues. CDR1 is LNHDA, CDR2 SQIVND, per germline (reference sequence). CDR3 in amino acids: CASSSTTGMYYGYTF. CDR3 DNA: TGTGCCAGTAGTTCCACGACAGGGATGTACTATGGCTACACCTTC.

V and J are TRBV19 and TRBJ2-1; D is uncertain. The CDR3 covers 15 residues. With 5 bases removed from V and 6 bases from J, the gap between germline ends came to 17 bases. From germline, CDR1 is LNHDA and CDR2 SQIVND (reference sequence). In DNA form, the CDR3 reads TGTGCCAGTAGTCCTTGGGCGGTTGACGGCAATGAGCAGTTCTTC. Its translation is CASSPWAVDGNEQFF.

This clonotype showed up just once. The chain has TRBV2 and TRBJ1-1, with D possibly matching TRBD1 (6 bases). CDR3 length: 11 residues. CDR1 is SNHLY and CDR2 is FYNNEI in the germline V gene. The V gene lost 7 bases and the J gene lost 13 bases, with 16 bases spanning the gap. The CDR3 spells CASIGGRGGFF. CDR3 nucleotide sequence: TGTGCCAGCATCGGGGGGCGGGGAGGTTTCTTT.

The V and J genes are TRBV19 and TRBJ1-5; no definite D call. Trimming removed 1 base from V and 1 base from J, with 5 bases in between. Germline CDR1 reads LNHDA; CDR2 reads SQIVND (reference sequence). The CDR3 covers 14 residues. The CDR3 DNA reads TGTGCCAGTAGTATAGGGAGGAGCAATCAGCCCCAGCATTTT. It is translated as CASSIGRSNQPQHF.

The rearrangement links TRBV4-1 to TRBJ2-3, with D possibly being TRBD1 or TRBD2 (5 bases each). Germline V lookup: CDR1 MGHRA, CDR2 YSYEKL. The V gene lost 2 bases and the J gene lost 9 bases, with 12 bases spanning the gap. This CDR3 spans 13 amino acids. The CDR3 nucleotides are TGCGCCAGCAGCCAACTTGACGGGGACACGCAGTATTTT. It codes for CASSQLDGDTQYF.

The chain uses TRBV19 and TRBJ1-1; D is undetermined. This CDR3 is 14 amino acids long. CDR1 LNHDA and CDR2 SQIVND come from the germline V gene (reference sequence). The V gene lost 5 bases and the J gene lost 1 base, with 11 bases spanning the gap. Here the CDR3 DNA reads TGTGCCAGTAGTCGCGGCCAGACGAACACTGAAGCTTTCTTT. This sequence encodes CASSRGQTNTEAFF.

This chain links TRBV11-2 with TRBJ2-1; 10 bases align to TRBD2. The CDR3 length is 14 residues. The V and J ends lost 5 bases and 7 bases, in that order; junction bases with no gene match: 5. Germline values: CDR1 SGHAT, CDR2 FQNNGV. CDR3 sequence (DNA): TGTGCCAGCAGCCTGAGCGGGAGGGGTAATGAGCAGTTCTTC. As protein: CASSLSGRGNEQFF.

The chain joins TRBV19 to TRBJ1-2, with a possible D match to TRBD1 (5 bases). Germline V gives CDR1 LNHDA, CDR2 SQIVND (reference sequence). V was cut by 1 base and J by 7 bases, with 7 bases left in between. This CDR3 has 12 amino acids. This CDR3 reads CASSIGQIGYTF. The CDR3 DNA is TGTGCCAGTAGTATAGGACAGATTGGCTACACCTTC.